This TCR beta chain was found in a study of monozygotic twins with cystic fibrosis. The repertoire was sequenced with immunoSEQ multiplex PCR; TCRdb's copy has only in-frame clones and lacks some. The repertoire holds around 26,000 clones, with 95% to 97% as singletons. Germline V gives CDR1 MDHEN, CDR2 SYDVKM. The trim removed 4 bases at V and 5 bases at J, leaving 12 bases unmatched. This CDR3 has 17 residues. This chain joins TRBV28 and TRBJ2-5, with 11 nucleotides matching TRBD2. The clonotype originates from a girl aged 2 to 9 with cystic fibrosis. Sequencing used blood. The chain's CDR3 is CASSSPLVAGGEETQYF. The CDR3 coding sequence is TGTGCCAGCAGTTCCCCCCTAGTAGCGGGGGGGGAGGAGACCCAGTACTTC. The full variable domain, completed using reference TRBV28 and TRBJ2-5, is DVKVTQSSRYLVKRTGEKVFLECVQDMDHENMFWYRQDPGLGLRLIYFSYDVKMKEKGDIPEGYSVSREKKERFSLILESASTNQTSMYLCASSSPLVAGGEETQYFGPGTRLLVL.